Below, one TCR beta chain is given with its context. Produced via immunoSEQ multiplex PCR; TCRdb's table is partial and in-frame only. The sample lists 80,000 to 95,000 clones; around 86% were seen once. This record belongs to a study of blood T cell repertoires in COVID-19. Overall study: Samples of COVID-19 (acute and convalescent) were obtained from the United States, Italy and Spain.

Germline assignment: CDR1 ENHRY and CDR2 SYGVKD. The CDR3 contains 14 residues. The ends were cut back, 8 bases at V and 4 bases at J, with 17 bases in the middle. The TCR was taken from a man aged 45-65 years with active or convalescent COVID-19. This chain links TRBV10-3 with TRBJ1-2; a possible D gene is TRBD1 (6 bases). Input material: peripheral blood. This CDR3 is CAISRPGGVYGYTF. In DNA, the CDR3 is TGTGCCATCTCACGCCCGGGGGGCGTCTATGGCTACACCTTC.